This TCR beta chain was obtained from a study of beta chain features in type 1 diabetes. Study-level results: Moderate but significant shortening of TCRB CDR3s was recorded in all four CD4+ subsets from Type 1 diabetes patients. Relative to healthy donors, patients appeared to have naive, central memory and Treg TCRB repertoires that were more similar.

As concerns this clone: What it binds is unknown. The CDR3 end shows no conserved phenylalanine or tryptophan, and so a read error is likely. The limits of the CDR3 on the DNA are not certain, so only TCRdb's listed CDR3 is given.

From its first to its last residue, the CDR3 has 8 amino acids. Germline-derived CDR1 and CDR2 are DFQATT and SNEGSKA (reference sequence). cDNA synthesis used the whole RNA isolate, giving expressed TCRB sequences. Clones were read by immunoSEQ multiplex PCR, and TCRdb kept only the in-frame ones, dropping some. Here the sample spans roughly 150,000 clones, approximately 8.7% being singletons. The chain carries TRBV20-1 and TRBJ1-4; the table names TRBD1, a call not compared with the DNA. The sequence derives from a woman aged 25 to 39 with type 1 diabetes. Sequences were obtained from central memory CD4+ T cells from blood. CDR3 amino acids: CSASQGPV.